This TCR beta chain was captured in a study of OX40 agonist ivuxolimab in advanced cancers. On the study more broadly: Dose-escalation patients' cancers were hepatocellular carcinoma, melanoma, renal cell or head and neck cancer.

TCRdb's table, derived via immunoSEQ multiplex PCR, lists solely in-frame clones and lacks some. The repertoire holds some 140,000 clones, with 90% as singletons. Germline V gives CDR1 SGHRS, CDR2 YFSETQ. V trimming: 5 bases; J trimming: 4 bases; junction bases outside the gene matches: 7. The CDR3 sequence is 14 residues long. This sample comprised CD4+ or CD8+ T cells sorted from blood, obtained in a trial of the OX40 agonist ivuxolimab. The chain uses TRBV5-1 and TRBJ2-3; TRBD2 agrees at 7 bases. The sequence came from an adult with an advanced solid tumor such as melanoma, head and neck, liver or kidney cancer. The CDR3 is CASSTAGAPDTQYF. For the CDR3, the DNA is TGCGCCAGCAGTACTGCGGGAGCTCCAGATACGCAGTATTTT.